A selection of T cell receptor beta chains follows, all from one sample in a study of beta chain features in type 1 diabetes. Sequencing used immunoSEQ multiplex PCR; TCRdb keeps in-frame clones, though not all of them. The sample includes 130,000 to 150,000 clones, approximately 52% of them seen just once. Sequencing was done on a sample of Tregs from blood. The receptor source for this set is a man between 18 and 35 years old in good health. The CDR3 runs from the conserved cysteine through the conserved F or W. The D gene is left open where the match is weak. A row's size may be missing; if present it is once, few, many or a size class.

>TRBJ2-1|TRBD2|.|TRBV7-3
TGTGCCAGCAGCCCAAGGGCGGCTAGCGGGAGCCACAATGAGCAGTTCTTC
CASSPRAASGSHNEQFF
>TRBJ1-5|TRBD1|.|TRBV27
TGTGCCAGCAGTCGCCGGACAGGGGGCATAGTAGGTCAGCCCCAGCATTTT
CASSRRTGGIVGQPQHF
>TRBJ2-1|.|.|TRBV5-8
TGTGCCAGCAGCCGGACCGGGATTCGGCAGTTCTTC
CASSRTGIRQFF
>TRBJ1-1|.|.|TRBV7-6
TGTGCCAGCAGCTTATCTATGAACACTGAAGCTTTCTTT
CASSLSMNTEAFF
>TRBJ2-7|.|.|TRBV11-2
TGTGCCAGCAGCCCCAACAGGGCTGGTGAGCAGTACTTC
CASSPNRAGEQYF
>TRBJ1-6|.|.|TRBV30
TGTGCCTGGAGTGTTGGGAGAAGTTCACCCCTCCACTTT
CAWSVGRSSPLHF
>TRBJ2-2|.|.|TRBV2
TGTGCCAGCAGTGATTCGCGGGGGCGCGAGGACACCGGGGAGCTGTTTTTT
CASSDSRGREDTGELFF
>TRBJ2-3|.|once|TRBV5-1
TGCGCCAGCAGCTTAAGCACAGGGCCAGATACGCAGTATTTT
CASSLSTGPDTQYF
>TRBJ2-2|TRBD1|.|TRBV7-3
TGTGCCAGCAGTTCGACAGGGGCCGGGGAGCTGTTTTTT
CASSSTGAGELFF
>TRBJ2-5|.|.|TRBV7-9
TGTGCCAGCAGCTTCTGGGGGGAAGAGACCCAGTACTTC
CASSFWGEETQYF